These 14 T cell receptor beta chains came from one sample sequenced in a study of T cell repertoires in ileal Crohn's disease. This sample's time point: neoterminal ileum biopsy at postoperative endoscopy, about 6 months after surgery. TCRdb keeps only in-frame clones here, not all; method: immunoSEQ multiplex PCR. Here the sample spans about 62,000 clones, about 89% being singletons. Specimen: ileal tissue. These receptors were collected from an adult with Crohn's disease.

The V gene is TRBV6-1, the J gene TRBJ2-6; 9 nucleotides agree with TRBD2. Germline CDR1 reads MNHNS; CDR2 reads SASEGT. V shed 4 bases, J shed 0 bases, and the junction held 4 bases outside the gene matches. This CDR3 has 17 amino acids. CDR3 protein: CASSVSSGASGANVLTF. In nucleotides, the CDR3 is TGTGCCAGCAGTGTGTCTAGCGGGGCCTCTGGGGCCAACGTCCTGACTTTC.

The chain couples TRBV29-1 to TRBJ1-1; D possibly corresponds to TRBD1 (6 bases). With 7 bases removed from V and 1 base from J, the gap between germline ends came to 13 bases. This CDR3 is 13 amino acids long. Germline assignment: CDR1 SQVTM and CDR2 ANQGSEA. The DNA of the CDR3 is TGCAGCGGCAATACAGGGACGAACACTGAAGCTTTCTTT. This translates into CSGNTGTNTEAFF. The complete variable domain, with remaining parts taken from reference TRBV29-1 and TRBJ1-1, reads SAVISQKPSRDICQRGTSLTIQCQVDSQVTMMFWYRQQPGQSLTLIATANQGSEATYESGFVIDKFPISRPNLTFSTLTVSNMSPEDSSIYLCSGNTGTNTEAFFGQGTRLTVV.

The rearrangement links TRBV5-5 to TRBJ1-2; D gene unclear. The CDR3 sequence is 16 residues long. Germline V gene lookup returns CDR1 SGHKS and CDR2 YYEKEE (reference sequence). Deletions cut 3 bases from V and 4 bases from J, with 19 bases between. As DNA, the CDR3 is TGTGCCAGCAGCTCTGGAGGGCCACGGAATCCCTATGGCTACACCTTC. Protein: CASSSGGPRNPYGYTF.

This CDR3 is CASSSTSGRNRLVWDEQFF. DNA of the CDR3: TGTGCCAGCAGCTCGACTAGCGGGAGGAACCGGCTTGTGTGGGATGAGCAGTTCTTC. This chain uses TRBV5-6 with TRBJ2-1, with 13 bases matching TRBD2. Trimming at V came to 3 bases and at J to 8 bases, leaving 17 bases not matched to a gene. Germline V gives CDR1 SGHDT, CDR2 YYEEEE. The length of the CDR3 is 19 residues.

V usage is TRBV2 and J usage is TRBJ2-5; the D is unclear. The CDR3 loop spans 14 amino acids. CDR1 is SNHLY, CDR2 FYNNEI, per germline. V gave up 1 base and J gave up 1 base, with 7 bases separating them. The CDR3 region has the DNA TGTGCCAGCAGTGAAGGGAGCCGCCAAGAGACCCAGTACTTC. Protein product: CASSEGSRQETQYF.

The chain uses TRBV4-3 and TRBJ1-1; D possibly corresponds to TRBD1 (5 bases). V gave up 0 bases and J gave up 8 bases, with 10 bases separating them. The CDR3 sequence is 13 residues long. Germline V gives CDR1 LGHNA, CDR2 YSLEER. For the CDR3, the DNA is TGCGCCAGCAGCCAAGACCCCAGGGTAGAAGCTTTCTTT. This translates into CASSQDPRVEAFF.

The rearrangement uses TRBV19 and TRBJ1-2; D is uncertain. Germline V gene data show CDR1 as LNHDA and CDR2 as SQIVND (reference sequence). Trimming cost V 5 bases and J 8 bases, with 12 bases left between them. The CDR3 runs to 12 residues. The CDR3 DNA is TGTGCCAGTAGTGAATCAGGCTACGGCTACACCTTC. This encodes CASSESGYGYTF.

The rearrangement joins TRBV11-2 to TRBJ2-7; the D gene is possibly TRBD2 (6 bases). CDR3 length: 13 residues. Looked up from germline, CDR1 is SGHAT and CDR2 is FQNNGV. V lost 5 bases to trimming and J lost 9 bases, with 17 bases between them. CDR3 amino acids: CASSTLGGRGQYF. The CDR3 bases are TGTGCCAGCAGCACCCTGGGGGGACGGGGGCAGTACTTC.

The gene calls are TRBV28 and TRBJ2-1, with a tentative D call TRBD1 (5 bases). V was clipped by 0 bases and J by 5 bases, with 8 bases between them. In germline, CDR1 is MDHEN, CDR2 SYDVKM. This CDR3 spans 14 amino acids. CDR3 region: CASSLWDTDNEQFF. The CDR3 DNA follows: TGTGCCAGCAGTTTATGGGACACAGACAATGAGCAGTTCTTC.

To note about this clone: It is unclear where the CDR3 begins or ends on the DNA, so no DNA is shown, and the CDR3 is as TCRdb lists it. The chain combines TRBV21-1 with TRBJ2-5; the DNA was not used to check the table's D call, TRBD2. TRBV21-1 is a listed pseudogene. The CDR3 region is 16 residues in length, termini included. The CDR3 sequence is CASSKVGSGSPETQYF.

The rearrangement uses TRBV11-2 and TRBJ1-2; 7 nucleotides match TRBD1. The CDR3 covers 14 residues. The V and J ends lost 1 base and 4 bases, in that order; junction bases with no gene match: 3. CDR1 SGHAT and CDR2 FQNNGV come from the germline V gene. The CDR3 nucleotides are TGTGCCAGCAGCTTAGCACAGGGGCTCTATGGCTACACCTTC. Residues: CASSLAQGLYGYTF. Full variable domain (outside the CDR3, taken from reference TRBV11-2 and TRBJ1-2): EAGVAQSPRYKIIEKRQSVAFWCNPISGHATLYWYQQILGQGPKLLIQFQNNGVVDDSQLPKDRFSAERLKGVDSTLKIQPAKLEDSAVYLCASSLAQGLYGYTFGSGTRLTVV.

The chain carries TRBV5-1 and TRBJ2-1; 7 bases line up with TRBD2. Germline CDR1 is SGHRS and CDR2 is YFSETQ. The CDR3 runs 14 residues. V lost 3 bases, J lost 2 bases, and 2 bases stayed unmatched. The CDR3 DNA follows: TGCGCCAGCAGCTCCGGGACTACCTACAATGAGCAGTTCTTC. It yields the protein CASSSGTTYNEQFF.

The chain combines TRBV7-9 with TRBJ1-2, with 7 positions matching TRBD1. V shed 7 bases, J shed 3 bases, and the junction held 2 bases outside the gene matches. This CDR3 is 12 amino acids long. Germline CDR1 SEHNR, CDR2 FQNEAQ (reference sequence). In DNA form, the CDR3 reads TGTGCCAGCACTCAGGGGGACTATGGCTACACCTTC. It specifies CASTQGDYGYTF.

The rearrangement links TRBV30 to TRBJ2-1; TRBD1 agrees at 8 bases. Germline V gene data show CDR1 as GTSNPN and CDR2 as SVGIG (reference sequence). The CDR3 is made up of 15 amino acids. V shed 4 bases, J shed 3 bases, and the junction held 8 bases outside the gene matches. The CDR3 DNA reads TGTGCCTGGAATGATGTCAGGGGGCTCTACAATGAGCAGTTCTTC. It yields the protein CAWNDVRGLYNEQFF. Filled out from reference TRBV30 and TRBJ2-1, the complete variable domain reads SQTIHQWPATLVQPVGSPLSLECTVEGTSNPNLYWYRQAAGRGLQLLFYSVGIGQISSEVPQNLSASRPQDRQFILSSKKLLLSDSGFYLCAWNDVRGLYNEQFFGPGTRLTVL.